A selection of T cell receptor beta chains follows, all from one sample in a study of T cells in tumors and immune-related adverse events. Only in-frame clones appear in the TCRdb table, and some are missing; sequencing was by immunoSEQ multiplex PCR. Among some 11,000 clones listed, about 90% were seen once. The sequenced sample was lymph node tissue, obtained from a patient treated with anti-PD-1 therapy. The receptors come from a female donor with metastatic renal cell carcinoma. Both conserved end residues are part of each CDR3. Fields, in order: D gene, clone size, J gene, V gene, CDR3 DNA, CDR3 protein. The D gene is left open where the match is weak. Size values are once, few and many counts, or a class for expanded clones, and some rows have none.

>TRBD2|.|TRBJ2-3|TRBV5-4
TGTGCCAGCAGCCCGGGGACTAGCGGGGGGGAGGAGTATTCGGAGTATTTT
CASSPGTSGGEEYSEYF
>TRBD1|.|TRBJ2-7|TRBV9
TGTGCCAGCAGCTCCCTGACAGGGGGTCGCGAGCAGTACTTC
CASSSLTGGREQYF
>.|.|TRBJ2-3|TRBV30
TGTGCCTTAAGCGGGTCTAGCACAGATACGCAGTATTTT
CALSGSSTDTQYF
>TRBD1|.|TRBJ1-5|TRBV19
TGTGCCAGTAGTATAGAATCAGGGGGAGTCGGCAATCAGCCCCAGCATTTT
CASSIESGGVGNQPQHF
>.|once|TRBJ1-5|TRBV29-1
TGCAGCGTTGAAGTGGTCCAGGGACAGCCCCAGCATTTT
CSVEVVQGQPQHF
>.|once|TRBJ2-3|TRBV19
TGTGCCAGCCGCAAGGGAGGACCTCGAGATACGCAGTATTTT
CASRKGGPRDTQYF
>.|.|TRBJ2-7|TRBV12-5
TGTGCTAGTGGTGACATAGTAACAGGGCGATCCTACGAGCAGTACTTC
CASGDIVTGRSYEQYF
>.|.|TRBJ1-1|TRBV2
TGTGCCAGCAGGGACTTCTCTGAAGCTTTCTTT
CASRDFSEAFF
>.|.|TRBJ1-1|TRBV4-2
TGTGCCAGTGGGGTCACTGAAGCTTTCTTT
CASGVTEAFF
>.|.|TRBJ2-5|TRBV7-7
TGTGCCAGCAGCTCGGGACTGCTCCCAAGGACCCAGTACTTC
CASSSGLLPRTQYF
>TRBD2|.|TRBJ2-7|TRBV19
TGTGCCAGTAGTATGGGAGGGACCCGCTACGAGCAGTACTTC
CASSMGGTRYEQYF
>TRBD2|.|TRBJ2-1|TRBV7-2
TGTGCCAGCAGTCCCAACATGTGGGGGGGAAACAATGAGCAGTTCTTC
CASSPNMWGGNNEQFF
>TRBD1|.|TRBJ1-6|TRBV14
TGTGCCAGCAGCCGCGGGACAGGGGGTAATTCACCCCTCCACTTT
CASSRGTGGNSPLHF
>.|.|TRBJ2-1|TRBV30
TGTGCCTGGAGTGTATTTCCTCAGCCTCGAAATGAGCAGTTCTTC
CAWSVFPQPRNEQFF
>.|.|TRBJ1-2|TRBV2
TGTGCCAGCAGTGAAGCTGTGAGGGGCTACACCTTC
CASSEAVRGYTF
>.|.|TRBJ1-6|TRBV6-5
TGTGCCAGCAGCCCCGTGGGACGGGTCGATTCACCCCTCCACTTT
CASSPVGRVDSPLHF
>TRBD1|once|TRBJ1-6|TRBV5-1
TGCGCCAGCAGCTTTCAGCCAGGGGGTATTTCACCCCTCCACTTT
CASSFQPGGISPLHF
>TRBD1|.|TRBJ1-5|TRBV6-5
TGTGCCAGCAGTTCCCCGGACAGGGGCTCGGATCAGCCCCAGCATTTT
CASSSPDRGSDQPQHF
>.|.|TRBJ2-7|TRBV29-1
TGCAGCGTAACAGCCGTGTCCTACGAGCAGTACTTC
CSVTAVSYEQYF
>TRBD1|few|TRBJ1-2|TRBV7-2
TGTGCCAGCAGCTTAGTTGACAGGGGGGTACATGGCTACACCTTC
CASSLVDRGVHGYTF
>TRBD1|.|TRBJ2-3|TRBV19
TGTGCCAGTAGTATGCAGACAGGGGGCACAGATACGCAGTATTTT
CASSMQTGGTDTQYF
>.|.|TRBJ1-2|TRBV18
TGTGCCAGCTCCCCAACCACGGTAACTGGGGCAGGGGATGGCTACACCTTC
CASSPTTVTGAGDGYTF
>.|.|TRBJ2-7|TRBV7-9
TGTGCCAGCAGCTTATTCGAGGAAAACGAGCAGTACTTC
CASSLFEENEQYF
>TRBD1|.|TRBJ1-1|TRBV28
TGTGCCAGCAAACAGGGGGCGCGTTTCACTGAAGCTTTCTTT
CASKQGARFTEAFF
>.|.|TRBJ2-7|TRBV7-2
TGTGCCAGCAGCTTAGCGAGCAAAGCAGGCGAGCAGTACTTC
CASSLASKAGEQYF
>TRBD2|.|TRBJ2-2|TRBV6-1
TGTGCCAGCAGTGAAAGGTTCCCGGGACTAGCGGGACATAACACCGGGGAGCTGTTTTTT
CASSERFPGLAGHNTGELFF
>TRBD2|.|TRBJ2-3|TRBV10-3
TGTGCCATCAGTGCCGAACGGGGGGAGGGAGATACGCAGTATTTT
CAISAERGEGDTQYF
>TRBD2|.|TRBJ2-3|TRBV4-1
TGCGCCAGCAGGCCCCACGCGACTAGCGTGACAGATACGCAGTATTTT
CASRPHATSVTDTQYF
>.|.|TRBJ1-6|TRBV16
TGTGCCAGCAGCCAAGCCTATAATTCACCCCTCCACTTT
CASSQAYNSPLHF
>.|.|TRBJ2-1|TRBV14
TGTGCCAGCAGCCAAGAGGGGTATGAGCAGTTCTTC
CASSQEGYEQFF
>TRBD1|.|TRBJ1-6|TRBV5-1
TGCGCCAGCAGCCAGCGGCAGGGGGATTCACCCCTCCACTTT
CASSQRQGDSPLHF
>.|.|TRBJ2-3|TRBV7-2
TGTGCCAGCAGCTCCCGGGGGAAATCAGATACGCAGTATTTT
CASSSRGKSDTQYF
>.|.|TRBJ2-1|TRBV4-1
TGCGCCAGCAGCCAAGGACTCCCAAACAATGAGCAGTTCTTC
CASSQGLPNNEQFF
>TRBD2|.|TRBJ2-5|TRBV7-9
TGTGCCAGCAGCTTAGTCGGGGGGGCCAGGGAGACCCAGTACTTC
CASSLVGGARETQYF
>TRBD1|.|TRBJ2-7|TRBV11-3
TGTGCCAGCAGCCGGGACAGCTTTTCCGAGTACTTC
CASSRDSFSEYF
>TRBD1|.|TRBJ1-2|TRBV2
TGTGCCACACAGGGACAGCCGACTGGAGGCTACACCTTC
CATQGQPTGGYTF
>.|.|TRBJ1-1|TRBV29-1
TGCAGCGTTGAAACCCCCAGGGGCGGGAACACTGAAGCTTTCTTT
CSVETPRGGNTEAFF
>TRBD1|.|TRBJ1-1|TRBV10-3
TGTGCCATCAAGACGGGACAGGGAGGTCCTGAAGCTTTCTTT
CAIKTGQGGPEAFF
>.|.|TRBJ2-3|TRBV13
TGTGCCAGCAGCGCCCGGGGATCTAGCGGCACAGATACGCAGTATTTT
CASSARGSSGTDTQYF